The present T cell receptor (beta chain) was sequenced within a study of radiotherapy plus CTLA-4 blockade in lung cancer. The overall study: There were objective responses in over 15% of patients, and more than 30% had disease control. Study-level points and caveats: Among blood TCR repertoires after radiotherapy plus ipilimumab, tumor-derived clones expanded.

In the case of this clone: No antigen is known for it.

V lost 3 bases, J lost 0 bases, and 16 bases lay in between. The CDR3 sequence is 17 residues long. Germline CDR1 is SGDLS and CDR2 is YYNGEE. Those with chemo-refractory metastatic non-small-cell lung cancer were treated with focal radiation combined with CTLA-4 blockade using ipilimumab. Repertoires were generated with immunoSEQ multiplex PCR, while TCRdb's copy carries only in-frame clones and drops some. The top ten hold 2.9% of the sample, which has roughly 62,000 clones, around 76% seen once. The V gene is TRBV9, the J gene TRBJ1-3; no clear D. The starting material was peripheral blood, obtained from a patient treated with radiotherapy plus ipilimumab. The sequence was collected from a human donor with non-small cell lung cancer who had a complete response to radiotherapy plus ipilimumab. CDR3 amino acids: CASSASGSTLSGNTIYF. CDR3 DNA sequence: TGTGCCAGCAGCGCTTCCGGGTCTACCCTCTCTGGAAACACCATATATTTT.